The next 28 T cell receptor beta chains were all read from a single sample in a study of blood T cells in healthy people across ages. Next came a second PCR, run for 7 to 11 cycles, which used a sample-barcoded 5' primer along with a J-beta primer mix. TCRdb recomputed calls from the 5' RACE reads with MiXCR, one row per CDR3 protein. The sample gives 660,000 or so distinct CDR3 sequences, 45% to 65% of which show up once; roughly 34% is in the top ten. Sequencing was carried out using blood. The receptors come from a man between 60 and 70 years old in good health.

This clonotype was seen a handful of times. V usage is TRBV20-1 and J usage is TRBJ1-2; perhaps TRBD1 as D (6 bases). This CDR3 is 14 amino acids long. The germline V gene has CDR1 DFQATT and CDR2 SNEGSKA (reference sequence). Trimming cost V 3 bases and J 5 bases, with 16 bases left between them. The CDR3 region is CSARRGIALYGYTF. The CDR3 DNA reads TGCAGTGCTAGGAGGGGGATAGCTTTATATGGCTACACCTTC.

The gene calls are TRBV19 and TRBJ2-4; D is unclear. The end of the DNA aligns better with TRBJ2-7, so the J call may be wrong. This CDR3 region has 13 residues. Germline V gives CDR1 LNHDA, CDR2 SQIVND (reference sequence). CDR3 in amino acids: CASSIDRSYEQYF. CDR3 sequence (DNA): TGTGCCAGTAGTATAGATCGTTCCTACGAGCAGTACTTC.

This chain joins TRBV2 and TRBJ2-6; D unclear. CDR3 length equals 15 residues. Deletions cut 0 bases from V and 1 base from J, with 4 bases between. Germline values: CDR1 SNHLY, CDR2 FYNNEI. The CDR3, as DNA: TGTGCCAGCAGTGAAGCGGCTTCTGGGGCCAACGTCCTGACTTTC. Its translation is CASSEAASGANVLTF.

The genes are TRBV3-1 and TRBJ2-5; TRBD2 is a possible D gene (6 bases). V was shortened by 4 bases and J by 11 bases, with 26 bases between the two germline ends. The germline CDR1 and CDR2 sequences are LGHDT and YNNKEL (reference sequence). This CDR3 is 16 amino acids long. CDR3 bases: TGTGCCAGCAGCCCCCGAACGGGGTCGGGAGACAATGAGCAGTACTTC. As protein: CASSPRTGSGDNEQYF.

This sequence joins TRBV15 and TRBJ1-1; 7 bases align to TRBD1. CDR1 and CDR2 from the germline V gene are LNHNV and YYDKDF (reference sequence). The V gene end was trimmed by 0 bases and the J gene end by 5 bases; junction bases not matched to a gene: 6. There are 15 residues in the CDR3. The CDR3 coding sequence is TGTGCCACCAGCAGAGATAGGGCACAGGGGACTGAAGCTTTCTTT. This codes for CATSRDRAQGTEAFF.

The chain carries TRBV5-1 and TRBJ2-6, with 8 nucleotides matching TRBD1. V lost 4 bases to trimming and J lost 4 bases; unmatched junction nucleotides: 13. This CDR3 contains 18 residues. CDR1 is SGHRS, CDR2 YFSETQ, per germline. The CDR3 DNA reads TGCGCCAGCAGCGGTAACAGGGGGGCCGCAAAAGGGGCCAACGTCCTGACTTTC. Residues: CASSGNRGAAKGANVLTF.

This clonotype turned up a few times. The chain employs TRBV29-1 and TRBJ2-4; D is unclear. Germline CDR1 is SQVTM and CDR2 is ANQGSEA. Trimming shortened V by 4 bases and J by 0 bases, and 7 bases separated the two germline ends. This CDR3 comprises 13 residues. This CDR3 reads CSVVTQAKNIQYF. The CDR3 region has the DNA TGCAGCGTTGTTACACAAGCCAAAAACATTCAGTACTTC.

The CDR3 loop is CASSPRASGERSYNEQFF. The CDR3 bases are TGTGCCAGCTCACCACGGGCTAGCGGGGAACGCTCCTACAATGAGCAGTTCTTC. V is TRBV18 and J is TRBJ2-1, with 9 bases fitting TRBD2. The germline V gene encodes CDR1 KGHSH and CDR2 LQKENI. After removal of 1 base from V and 0 bases from J, the junction contained 7 bases not matched to a gene. CDR3 length equals 18 residues.

The CDR3 sequence: CSARHPGGQNNEQFF. CDR3 bases: TGCAGTGCTAGGCATCCGGGAGGGCAAAACAATGAGCAGTTCTTC. The chain has TRBV20-1 and TRBJ2-1, with TRBD2 matching 8 bases. CDR3 length equals 15 residues. Trimming at V came to 3 bases and at J to 5 bases, leaving 9 bases not matched to a gene. Germline-derived CDR1 and CDR2 are DFQATT and SNEGSKA (reference sequence).

The chain links TRBV12-3 or TRBV12-4 to TRBJ2-5; 12 bases match TRBD1. This CDR3 spans 16 amino acids. J was trimmed by 11 bases and V by 0 bases; bases with no gene match: 10. This CDR3 reads CASSLAGDRGREEQYF. As DNA, the CDR3 is TGTGCCAGCAGTTTAGCGGGGGACAGGGGGCGCGAGGAGCAGTACTTC.

The chain is built from TRBV7-6 and TRBJ2-3; 12 bases agree with TRBD2. With V trimmed by 5 bases and J by 3 bases, 3 bases remained unmatched. The CDR3 length is 15 residues. Germline V gives CDR1 SGHVS, CDR2 FNYEAQ. The CDR3 DNA reads as TGTGCCAGCAGCACCGGACTAGCGGGGACAGATACGCAGTATTTT. Translation: CASSTGLAGTDTQYF.

The chain carries TRBV20-1 and TRBJ1-2, with TRBD1 identical over 7 bases. Germline CDR1 reads DFQATT; CDR2 reads SNEGSKA (reference sequence). The CDR3 totals 14 residues. The V gene end was trimmed by 3 bases and the J gene end by 0 bases; junction bases not matched to a gene: 4. The CDR3, as DNA: TGCAGTGCTAGGGACAGGAGAGCTAACTATGGCTACACCTTC. Translating gives CSARDRRANYGYTF.

CDR3: CASSENGQGAHEQYF. CDR3 nucleotides: TGTGCCAGCAGTGAAAACGGACAGGGAGCCCACGAGCAGTACTTC. The chain joins TRBV6-4 to TRBJ2-7, with 8 bases identical to TRBD1. The CDR3 is 15 residues long. V was clipped by 3 bases and J by 5 bases; unmatched bases: 9. Germline assignment: CDR1 MRHNA and CDR2 SNTAGT.

This clonotype occurred a few times. The CDR3 spells CASSRGQHYGYTF. The DNA for the CDR3 is TGTGCCAGCAGTAGGGGACAGCACTATGGCTACACCTTC. V is TRBV2 and J is TRBJ1-2; 7 bases map to TRBD1. The CDR3 consists of 13 residues. V lost 5 bases, J lost 3 bases, and 3 bases stayed unmatched. The germline CDR1 and CDR2 sequences are SNHLY and FYNNEI. Complete variable domain (other parts from reference TRBV2 and TRBJ1-2): EPEVTQTPSHQVTQMGQEVILRCVPISNHLYFYWYRQILGQKVEFLVSFYNNEISEKSEIFDDQFSVERPDGSNFTLKIRSTKLEDSAMYFCASSRGQHYGYTFGSGTRLTVV.

As regards this clonotype: This sequence may be a read error, since a much larger clone differs from it by one base. CDR3 in amino acids: CASSQGGQGVKNTQYF. The CDR3 nucleotides read TGCGCCAGCAGCCAAGGCGGACAAGGAGTTAAAAACACTCAGTACTTC. The chain combines TRBV4-1 with TRBJ2-4; D perhaps matches TRBD1 (5 bases). The CDR3 runs to 16 residues. Germline lookup yields CDR1 MGHRA and CDR2 YSYEKL.

This clonotype was observed a few times. The V call is TRBV20-1, the J call TRBJ2-1; 7 bases agree with TRBD2. The CDR3 consists of 13 residues. V shed 7 bases, J shed 0 bases, and the junction held 3 bases outside the gene matches. Looked up from germline, CDR1 is DFQATT and CDR2 is SNEGSKA (reference sequence). The CDR3 here is CSGGGSSYNEQFF. CDR3 DNA: TGCAGTGGGGGGGGAAGCTCCTACAATGAGCAGTTCTTC.

Only a few counts were recorded for this clonotype. V usage is TRBV3-1 and J usage is TRBJ2-2; D remains ambiguous. Trimming took 1 base from V and 0 from J, leaving 9 bases between them. Germline V CDR1 and CDR2: LGHDT, YNNKEL (reference sequence). CDR3 size: 16 residues. The CDR3 DNA reads as TGTGCCAGCAGCCAAGGGGTAGCCGCGAACACCGGGGAGCTGTTTTTT. Protein product: CASSQGVAANTGELFF. Combining the CDR3 with reference TRBV3-1 and TRBJ2-2 gives the whole variable domain DTAVSQTPKYLVTQMGNDKSIKCEQNLGHDTMYWYKQDSKKFLKIMFSYNNKELIINETVPNRFSPKSPDKAHLNLHINSLELGDSAVYFCASSQGVAANTGELFFGEGSRLTVL.

The rearrangement uses TRBV5-5 and TRBJ1-6; 10 nucleotides match TRBD1. CDR1 is SGHKS, CDR2 YYEKEE, per germline (reference sequence). The CDR3 contains 16 residues. Germline trimming cut 4 bases from V and 5 bases from J; bases unmatched to any gene: 6. CDR3 coding DNA: TGTGCCAGCAGCACCACGGACAGGGGGAATAATTCACCCCTCCACTTT. Translated, it gives CASSTTDRGNNSPLHF.

This clonotype has just a few counts. The chain is built from TRBV29-1 and TRBJ2-5; TRBD2 is a possible D gene (7 bases). The CDR3 totals 16 residues. Between the trimmed V and J ends, which lost 3 bases and 5 bases, there was a span of 22 bases. Germline assignment: CDR1 SQVTM and CDR2 ANQGSEA. CDR3 sequence reads: CSVEDSLMWGGETQYF. The CDR3 coding sequence is TGCAGCGTTGAGGATTCGCTGATGTGGGGGGGCGAGACCCAGTACTTC.

This clonotype was observed many times. The chain combines TRBV29-1 with TRBJ2-3; 9 bases are shared with TRBD2. This CDR3 spans 13 amino acids. V lost 6 bases, J lost 6 bases, and 7 bases stayed unmatched. Germline lookup yields CDR1 SQVTM and CDR2 ANQGSEA. The DNA of the CDR3 is TGCAGCGTCCCAGCGGGGGGCGAGGATACGCAGTATTTT. Translated, it gives CSVPAGGEDTQYF.

V and J are TRBV6-1 and TRBJ1-5, with D unclear. CDR3 length: 15 residues. Germline values: CDR1 MNHNS, CDR2 SASEGT. Trimming left V 0 bases short and J 5 bases short, with 11 bases between. CDR3 in DNA: TGTGCCAGCAGTGAAGCTTCGAACAGCCATCAGCCCCAGCATTTT. The encoded protein is CASSEASNSHQPQHF.

This chain connects TRBV18 to TRBJ1-1, with TRBD1 as a possible D gene (5 bases). Germline assignment: CDR1 KGHSH and CDR2 LQKENI. V was trimmed by 5 bases and J by 3 bases, leaving 16 bases between them. CDR3 length: 15 residues. The CDR3 loop reads CASSLKQVGDTEAFF. The CDR3 bases are TGTGCCAGCTCATTGAAACAGGTGGGGGACACTGAAGCTTTCTTT.

This rearrangement joins TRBV5-1 to TRBJ1-1; TRBD1 matches 7 bases. Germline V gene data show CDR1 as SGHRS and CDR2 as YFSETQ. V lost 4 bases to trimming and J lost 6 bases; unmatched junction nucleotides: 12. There are 15 residues in the CDR3. The CDR3 is CASSPFPGQLSEAFF. The DNA of the CDR3 is TGCGCCAGCAGCCCATTTCCGGGACAGCTCTCTGAAGCTTTCTTT.

This sequence joins TRBV6-4 and TRBJ2-1; D is unclear. V lost 2 bases to trimming and J lost 5 bases, with 13 bases between them. This CDR3 contains 15 residues. The germline CDR1 and CDR2 sequences are MRHNA and SNTAGT. The CDR3 bases are TGTGCCAGCAGTGACCAGTACGGTCACGACAATGAGCAGTTCTTC. Translated: CASSDQYGHDNEQFF.

This rearrangement joins TRBV2 to TRBJ2-5, with 7 nucleotides matching TRBD2. CDR1 is SNHLY, CDR2 FYNNEI, per germline. With V trimmed by 1 base and J by 2 bases, 4 bases remained unmatched. The CDR3 totals 15 residues. This CDR3 is CASSEGLAVQETQYF. The CDR3 nucleotides are TGTGCCAGCAGTGAAGGGCTAGCGGTACAAGAGACCCAGTACTTC.

The V gene is TRBV9, the J gene TRBJ2-1; 8 bases line up with TRBD2. CDR3 length equals 15 residues. Germline CDR1 is SGDLS and CDR2 is YYNGEE. V was clipped by 4 bases and J by 9 bases; unmatched bases: 12. In DNA form, the CDR3 reads TGTGCCAGCAGCTCCCCCGGGAGCGGGGGTGGTGAGCAGTTCTTC. Its translation is CASSSPGSGGGEQFF. Full variable domain (rest looked up from reference TRBV9 and TRBJ2-1): DSGVTQTPKHLITATGQRVTLRCSPRSGDLSVYWYQQSLDQGLQFLIQYYNGEERAKGNILERFSAQQFPDLHSELNLSSLELGDSALYFCASSSPGSGGGEQFFGPGTRLTVL.

Written as DNA, the CDR3 is TGCAGTGCTAGATATCGTCGGACTAGCCGGGATGAGCAGTTCTTC. The encoded protein is CSARYRRTSRDEQFF. The chain couples TRBV20-1 to TRBJ2-1; TRBD2 matches 8 bases. The CDR3 is 15 amino acids. The trim removed 2 bases at V and 8 bases at J, leaving 11 bases unmatched. From germline, CDR1 is DFQATT and CDR2 SNEGSKA (reference sequence).

V usage is TRBV5-6 and J usage is TRBJ2-5; D may correspond to TRBD1 or TRBD2 (6 bases each). The V and J ends lost 2 bases and 5 bases respectively, with 16 bases between them. The germline CDR1 and CDR2 sequences are SGHDT and YYEEEE. CDR3 length equals 15 residues. The CDR3 loop is CASSFRLEGGETQYF. DNA for the CDR3: TGTGCCAGCAGCTTCAGACTAGAAGGGGGGGAGACCCAGTACTTC.